Included here is one T cell receptor (beta chain) sequence, with context. Germline V lookup: CDR1 LNHDA, CDR2 SQIVND (reference sequence). V trimming: 4 bases; J trimming: 0 bases; junction bases outside the gene matches: 3. This CDR3 is 16 amino acids long. How the authors handled the data: Estimated nucleated cell counts came from reference gene primer amplification. Using immunoSEQ multiplex PCR, the repertoire was profiled, and TCRdb retains in-frame clones only, with some absent. V and J calls and clone size are those listed in that table; D and trimming were worked out from the DNA. The data show about 210,000 clones, under 90% seen once. This specimen belongs to a study of blood T cell repertoires in COVID-19. The wider study: Sources were T cells, B-cell-depleted T cells, or PBMCs; the material itself was cDNA or gDNA.

This chain uses TRBV19 with TRBJ2-6; 7 bases fit TRBD1. This clonotype was sampled from a woman between 40 and 55 years old with active or convalescent COVID-19. Sequencing used peripheral blood. The CDR3, as DNA: TGTGCCAGTAGTACGGGACAGACCTCTGGGGCCAACGTCCTGACTTTC. Residues: CASSTGQTSGANVLTF.